A single sample gave rise to the 8 T cell receptor beta chains below, sequenced in a study of shared clonotypes between healthy human individuals. Clones were read by immunoSEQ multiplex PCR, and TCRdb kept only the in-frame ones, dropping some. The repertoire holds roughly 1,500,000 clones, 95% to 99% seen once, with about 0.42% in the top ten. The sequencing input was naive CD4+ T cells sorted from blood. The subset here: CD45RA+ positively selected. These TCRs come from a young man in good health.

CDR3 DNA sequence: TGTGCCAGCAGAGGCACAGATACGCAGTATTTT. It yields the protein CASRGTDTQYF. The J gene is TRBJ2-3, the V gene TRBV6-5; D remains ambiguous. In germline, CDR1 is MNHEY, CDR2 SVGAGI. Trimming left V 6 bases short and J 1 base short, with 2 bases between. The CDR3 is 11 amino acids.

The chain is built from TRBV9 and TRBJ2-5, with a possible D match to TRBD1 (5 bases). The CDR3 sequence is 13 residues long. V lost 3 bases and J lost 5, with 11 bases in between. Germline V gene data show CDR1 as SGDLS and CDR2 as YYNGEE. The CDR3 protein is CASSARAEETQYF. As DNA, the CDR3 is TGTGCCAGCAGCGCCAGGGCTGAGGAGACCCAGTACTTC.

The genes are TRBV7-9 and TRBJ2-3, with TRBD1 identical over 9 bases. Germline V gives CDR1 SEHNR, CDR2 FQNEAQ (reference sequence). V trimming: 5 bases; J trimming: 3 bases; junction bases outside the gene matches: 6. This CDR3 comprises 15 residues. This CDR3 reads CASSPGTGMTDTQYF. The CDR3 nucleotides read TGTGCCAGCAGCCCTGGGACAGGGATGACAGATACGCAGTATTTT.

This chain uses TRBV5-4 with TRBJ1-2; possible D gene TRBD1, 5 bases. This CDR3 spans 13 amino acids. Between the trimmed V and J ends, which lost 0 bases and 6 bases, there was a span of 9 bases. CDR1 is SGHNT and CDR2 is YYREEE in the germline V gene (reference sequence). The chain's CDR3 is CASSLGAGHGYTF. The CDR3 DNA follows: TGTGCCAGCAGCTTGGGGGCAGGGCATGGCTACACCTTC.

The gene calls are TRBV7-2 and TRBJ2-1, with D possibly matching TRBD1 (6 bases). The length of the CDR3 is 16 residues. Per the germline V gene, CDR1 is SGHTA and CDR2 is FQGNSA. Trimming took 4 bases from V and 3 from J, leaving 16 bases between them. The CDR3 DNA sequence: TGTGCCAGCAGCTCAAGACCGGGACACCTCTACAATGAGCAGTTCTTC. It translates to CASSSRPGHLYNEQFF.

In the case of this clone: Other DNA sequences in the same sample also yield this CDR3. The chain employs TRBV19 and TRBJ2-7; 8 bases are a match to TRBD1. The CDR3 has 15 amino acids. The V segment lost 2 bases and the J segment 4 bases; nucleotides outside the gene matches: 7. CDR1 LNHDA and CDR2 SQIVND come from the germline V gene (reference sequence). CDR3 amino acids: CASSIPGRGLYEQYF. Here the CDR3 DNA reads TGTGCCAGTAGTATACCCGGCAGGGGGCTTTACGAGCAGTACTTC.

The V and J genes are TRBV7-9 and TRBJ2-4; 11 positions agree with TRBD2. From germline, CDR1 is SEHNR and CDR2 FQNEAQ (reference sequence). This CDR3 has 13 amino acids. J lost 8 bases, V lost 5 bases, and 2 bases had no gene match. CDR3: CASSKTSGDIQYF. The CDR3 DNA sequence: TGTGCCAGCAGCAAGACTAGCGGGGACATTCAGTACTTC.

This chain connects TRBV10-3 to TRBJ1-2; possible D gene TRBD1, 5 bases. Trimming stripped 0 bases from V and 5 bases from J, with 10 bases between. Germline V lookup: CDR1 ENHRY, CDR2 SYGVKD. The CDR3 loop spans 14 amino acids. The CDR3 coding sequence is TGTGCCATCAGTGAGTCGACCAGGGTTTATGGCTACACCTTC. This sequence encodes CAISESTRVYGYTF.